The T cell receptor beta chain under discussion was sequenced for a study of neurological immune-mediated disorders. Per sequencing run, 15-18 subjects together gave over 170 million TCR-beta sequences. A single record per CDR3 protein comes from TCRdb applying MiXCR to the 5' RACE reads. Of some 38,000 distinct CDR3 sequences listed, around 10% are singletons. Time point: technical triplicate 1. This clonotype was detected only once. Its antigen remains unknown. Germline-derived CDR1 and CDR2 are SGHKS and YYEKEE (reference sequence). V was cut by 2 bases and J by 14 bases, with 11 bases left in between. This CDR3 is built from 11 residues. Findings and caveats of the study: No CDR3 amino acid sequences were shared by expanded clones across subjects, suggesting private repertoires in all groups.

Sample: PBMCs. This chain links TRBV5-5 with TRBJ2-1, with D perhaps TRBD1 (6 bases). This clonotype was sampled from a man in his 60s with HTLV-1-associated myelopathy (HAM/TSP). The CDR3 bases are TGTGCCAGCAGCTTAGCAGGGGTCGAGTTCTTC. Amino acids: CASSLAGVEFF.